These 28 T cell receptor beta chains were sequenced from one sample in a study of cytomegalovirus exposure and HLA in healthy donors. With 60 Vbeta and 13 Jbeta primers, the PCR was carried out. The method was immunoSEQ multiplex PCR; TCRdb's version includes in-frame clones alone and lacks a portion of them. The repertoire consists of roughly 170,000 clones, with 70% to 90% occurring once and the leading ten covering roughly 0.75%. Sequencing used PBMCs. Every receptor here comes from a woman between 18 and 29 years old in good health and CMV-seronegative.

The rearrangement uses TRBV6-5 and TRBJ1-4; 7 bases are a match to TRBD1. Per the germline V gene, CDR1 is MNHEY and CDR2 is SVGAGI. After removal of 5 bases from V and 4 bases from J, the junction contained 7 bases not matched to a gene. The CDR3 contains 15 residues. The CDR3 DNA follows: TGTGCCAGCAGTCTACAGGGGCATAATAATGAAAAACTGTTTTTT. It specifies CASSLQGHNNEKLFF.

The V call is TRBV6-1, the J call TRBJ2-1; possibly TRBD1 for D (6 bases). The CDR3 is 15 residues long. Looked up from germline, CDR1 is MNHNS and CDR2 is SASEGT. The ends were cut back, 8 bases at V and 3 bases at J, with 17 bases in the middle. The CDR3 nucleotides are TGTGCCAGCGGGGGCGGCCTGGGAGTCTACAATGAGCAGTTCTTC. Amino acid sequence: CASGGGLGVYNEQFF.

The V and J genes are TRBV28 and TRBJ1-5, with 7 bases aligning to TRBD1. CDR3 length: 14 amino acids. The germline V gene has CDR1 MDHEN and CDR2 SYDVKM. Unmatched junction bases numbered 2, after V lost 6 bases and J lost 0 bases. CDR3 bases: TGTGCCAGCAGCGACAGGGTTAGCAATCAGCCCCAGCATTTT. The encoded protein is CASSDRVSNQPQHF.

The gene calls are TRBV7-2 and TRBJ1-6, with TRBD1 matching 8 bases. Germline V lookup: CDR1 SGHTA, CDR2 FQGNSA. This CDR3 has 14 residues. V gave up 7 bases and J gave up 10 bases; unmatched junction bases: 9. The CDR3 DNA sequence: TGTGCCAGCACTGCGACAGGGGTGAGGTCACCCCTCCACTTT. As protein: CASTATGVRSPLHF.

This clone was observed once. The germline gene is not matched at one end of the junction; a read error may be the cause. This rearrangement joins TRBV7-7 to TRBJ2-5; D is ambiguous. The CDR3 is 13 amino acids. CDR1 SSHAT and CDR2 FNYEAQ come from the germline V gene (reference sequence). The CDR3 DNA is TGTGCTAGCAGCTTAGCCCCCCGAGAGACCCAGTACTTC. Translating it yields CASSLAPRETQYF.

This rearrangement joins TRBV30 to TRBJ2-3; D remains ambiguous. The V end lost 0 bases, the J end lost 11 bases, and 9 bases lay between the germline ends. The CDR3 totals 11 residues. From germline, CDR1 is GTSNPN and CDR2 SVGIG (reference sequence). CDR3 region: CAWSVQKRQYF. CDR3 bases: TGTGCCTGGAGTGTACAGAAAAGGCAGTATTTT.

The chain employs TRBV7-9 and TRBJ2-7, with D perhaps TRBD1 (6 bases). Trimming pared 5 bases from V and 2 bases from J, leaving 13 bases between. The length of the CDR3 is 14 residues. CDR1 and CDR2 from the germline V gene are SEHNR and FQNEAQ (reference sequence). This chain's CDR3 is CASSALGHPYEQYF. The CDR3 coding sequence is TGTGCCAGCAGCGCGTTGGGACACCCCTACGAGCAGTACTTC.

J is TRBJ1-2 and V is TRBV5-6, with a weak D call TRBD1 (6 bases). The germline V and J ends were trimmed by 0 bases and 7 bases, with 7 bases remaining between them. The CDR3 consists of 12 residues. Germline-derived CDR1 and CDR2 are SGHDT and YYEEEE. The CDR3 protein is CASSLAQGGYTF. Here the CDR3 DNA reads TGTGCCAGCAGCTTGGCACAGGGTGGCTACACCTTC. The entire variable domain, with the rest obtained from reference TRBV5-6 and TRBJ1-2, is as follows: DAGVTQSPTHLIKTRGQQVTLRCSPKSGHDTVSWYQQALGQGPQFIFQYYEEEERQRGNFPDRFSGHQFPNYSSELNVNALLLGDSALYLCASSLAQGGYTFGSGTRLTVV.

The chain carries TRBV7-6 and TRBJ2-2, with 10 bases matching TRBD2. The CDR3 totals 16 residues. The V gene end was trimmed by 4 bases and the J gene end by 4 bases; junction bases not matched to a gene: 6. CDR1 and CDR2 (germline): SGHVS, FNYEAQ. CDR3 DNA sequence: TGTGCCAGCAGCTCATCCCTAGCGGGAGTCACCGGGGAGCTGTTTTTT. Translated: CASSSSLAGVTGELFF. The entire variable domain, with the rest obtained from reference TRBV7-6 and TRBJ2-2, is as follows: GAGVSQSPRYKVTKRGQDVALRCDPISGHVSLYWYRQALGQGPEFLTYFNYEAQQDKSGLPNDRFSAERPEGSISTLTIQRTEQRDSAMYRCASSSSLAGVTGELFFGEGSRLTVL.

This clone was seen just once. The gene calls are TRBV6-5 and TRBJ2-5; 8 nucleotides line up with TRBD1. The DNA end favors TRBJ2-7, so the J call may be wrong. There are 12 residues in the CDR3. CDR1 and CDR2 (germline): MNHEY, SVGAGI. The CDR3 nucleotides are TGTGCCAGCAGACGACAGGGGTACGAGCAGTACTTC. The encoded protein is CASRRQGYEQYF.

The chain employs TRBV28 and TRBJ2-3, with D maybe TRBD2 (5 bases). This CDR3 has 16 amino acids. CDR1 is MDHEN and CDR2 is SYDVKM in the germline V gene. V lost 5 bases, J lost 1 base, and 16 bases lay in between. Written as DNA, the CDR3 is TGTGCCAGCAGTCCACCCCTTGGAGCGGGCACAGATACGCAGTATTTT. Amino acid sequence: CASSPPLGAGTDTQYF.

This rearrangement joins TRBV7-9 to TRBJ1-5; no firm D call. The germline V and J ends were trimmed by 2 bases and 4 bases, with 6 bases remaining between them. Germline V gene lookup returns CDR1 SEHNR and CDR2 FQNEAQ (reference sequence). CDR3 length: 13 residues. CDR3 protein: CASSLMQNQPQHF. As DNA, the CDR3 is TGTGCCAGCAGCTTAATGCAGAATCAGCCCCAGCATTTT.

The rearrangement uses TRBV7-8 and TRBJ1-2, with no clear D. The CDR3 is 15 residues long. V lost 5 bases, J lost 8 bases, and 21 bases lay in between. Germline-derived CDR1 and CDR2 are SGHVS and FQNEAQ. The CDR3 nucleotides read TGTGCCAGCAGCCCTAAACTTACAGTGCCCTCAGGCTACACCTTC. This sequence encodes CASSPKLTVPSGYTF.

Regarding this clone: Other DNA variants within this sample encode the same CDR3. CDR3 region: CASSGDTDTQYF. Written as DNA, the CDR3 is TGTGCCAGCAGTGGAGATACAGATACGCAGTATTTT. The J gene is TRBJ2-3, the V gene TRBV2, with no clear D. The CDR3 is made up of 12 amino acids. The ends were cut back, 4 bases at V and 3 bases at J, with 5 bases in the middle. Germline assignment: CDR1 SNHLY and CDR2 FYNNEI.

The chain employs TRBV5-5 and TRBJ2-5; tentatively, D is TRBD2 (6 bases). Germline-derived CDR1 and CDR2 are SGHKS and YYEKEE (reference sequence). The CDR3 covers 16 residues. V gave up 4 bases and J gave up 3 bases, with 19 bases separating them. CDR3 sequence (DNA): TGTGCCAGCAGCCCCCCCCCTACGGGAGAGGAAGAGACCCAGTACTTC. Its translation: CASSPPPTGEEETQYF.

The CDR3 protein is CASSYRAEGDIQYF. DNA for the CDR3: TGTGCCAGCAGTTACCGGGCAGAGGGAGACATTCAGTACTTC. The chain combines TRBV6-6 with TRBJ2-4; tentative D call: TRBD2 (5 bases). This CDR3 has 14 amino acids. Germline V gene sequence: CDR1 MNHNY, CDR2 SVGAGI (reference sequence). V lost 2 bases, J lost 8 bases, and 13 bases lay in between.

The chain joins TRBV5-4 to TRBJ1-1; 8 bases align to TRBD1. The CDR3 covers 15 residues. Germline values: CDR1 SGHNT, CDR2 YYREEE (reference sequence). With V trimmed by 3 bases and J by 0 bases, 4 bases remained unmatched. The chain's CDR3 is CASSWDRTMNTEAFF. The CDR3 bases are TGTGCCAGCAGCTGGGACAGGACAATGAACACTGAAGCTTTCTTT.

The chain employs TRBV5-4 and TRBJ2-7, with 10 bases matching TRBD2. This CDR3 is built from 15 residues. The J segment lost 2 bases and the V segment lost 4 bases, leaving 6 bases of the junction unmatched. Germline CDR1 and CDR2: SGHNT and YYREEE (reference sequence). CDR3 coding DNA: TGTGCCAGCAGCCAGACTAGCGGGCCAACCTACGAGCAGTACTTC. It encodes CASSQTSGPTYEQYF.

V is TRBV10-3 and J is TRBJ2-1; 10 positions agree with TRBD2. The CDR3 length is 19 residues. J lost 6 bases, V lost 4 bases, and 18 bases had no gene match. Germline assignment: CDR1 ENHRY and CDR2 SYGVKD. The CDR3 DNA follows: TGTGCCATCAGTGGGACCCACCGGGGGGCTAGCGGGAGCCGCAATGAGCAGTTCTTC. It yields the protein CAISGTHRGASGSRNEQFF.

The chain has TRBV18 and TRBJ1-1, with 8 bases aligning to TRBD1. The CDR3 contains 15 residues. Germline CDR1 reads KGHSH; CDR2 reads LQKENI. After removal of 2 bases from V and 7 bases from J, the junction contained 9 bases not matched to a gene. In nucleotides, the CDR3 is TGTGCCAGCTCACCAAACGCGGTACAGGGGGGTGAAGCTTTCTTT. It yields the protein CASSPNAVQGGEAFF.

With regard to this clone: At one end the junction does not follow the germline gene, possibly because of a read error. The rearrangement uses TRBV5-6 and TRBJ2-1, with TRBD2 identical over 8 bases. Germline V CDR1 and CDR2: SGHDT, YYEEEE. The CDR3 is 16 amino acids. This chain's CDR3 is CASSLANGRAYNEQFF. CDR3 nucleotide sequence: TGTGCCAGCAGCTTGGCCAACGGGAGGGCCTATAATGAGCAGTTCTTC.

The genes are TRBV30 and TRBJ1-1; maybe TRBD1 (5 bases). Trimming cost V 5 bases and J 0 bases, with 10 bases left between them. Germline assignment: CDR1 GTSNPN and CDR2 SVGIG (reference sequence). This CDR3 is built from 13 residues. CDR3 amino acids: CAWGGTMNTEAFF. The CDR3, as DNA: TGTGCCTGGGGGGGGACCATGAACACTGAAGCTTTCTTT. Variable domain in full (rest from reference TRBV30 and TRBJ1-1): SQTIHQWPATLVQPVGSPLSLECTVEGTSNPNLYWYRQAAGRGLQLLFYSVGIGQISSEVPQNLSASRPQDRQFILSSKKLLLSDSGFYLCAWGGTMNTEAFFGQGTRLTVV.

The chain is built from TRBV28 and TRBJ2-3; 9 nucleotides agree with TRBD2. Trimming cost V 2 bases and J 6 bases; bases outside gene matches: 9. The CDR3 length is 16 residues. Germline loops: CDR1 MDHEN, CDR2 SYDVKM. CDR3 amino acids: CASSLTLAGVADTQYF. In DNA form, the CDR3 reads TGTGCCAGCAGTTTAACTTTAGCGGGAGTAGCGGATACGCAGTATTTT.

This clone was seen only once. CDR3 nucleotides: TGTGCCAGCAGTTTAGGGGTGGGGCAGGGGGCCTCCGAGCAGTACTTC. Protein: CASSLGVGQGASEQYF. The chain uses TRBV27 and TRBJ2-7, with 8 bases identical to TRBD1. The CDR3 runs to 16 residues. CDR1 is MNHEY and CDR2 is SMNVEV in the germline V gene (reference sequence). J gave up 6 bases and V 2 bases, and 12 bases lay outside the gene matches.

This clone has only one observation. The chain links TRBV7-6 to TRBJ2-5; TRBD2 matches at 13 bases. The CDR3 has 17 residues. Germline V gene data show CDR1 as SGHVS and CDR2 as FNYEAQ. With 5 bases clipped from V and 5 bases from J, the junction kept 11 bases outside the gene matches. The CDR3 nucleotides are TGTGCCAGCAGCGGGACTAGCGGGACCCGGCCGGGTGAGACCCAGTACTTC. It translates to CASSGTSGTRPGETQYF.

The chain recombines TRBV7-2 with TRBJ1-1, with no clear D. The CDR3 is 13 amino acids. V was shortened by 3 bases and J by 1 base, with 6 bases between the two germline ends. Per the germline V gene, CDR1 is SGHTA and CDR2 is FQGNSA. CDR3 coding DNA: TGTGCCAGCAGCTTCGGGTGGAACACTGAAGCTTTCTTT. This gives the protein CASSFGWNTEAFF. Full variable domain (missing parts from reference TRBV7-2 and TRBJ1-1): GAGVSQSPSNKVTEKGKDVELRCDPISGHTALYWYRQSLGQGLEFLIYFQGNSAPDKSGLPSDRFSAERTGGSVSTLTIQRTQQEDSAVYLCASSFGWNTEAFFGQGTRLTVV.

To note about this clone: Relative to the germline gene, one junction end is altered; a read error may explain this. The gene calls are TRBV7-9 and TRBJ2-7; TRBD1 matches at 8 bases. This CDR3 contains 16 residues. Germline V gene lookup returns CDR1 SEHNR and CDR2 FQNEAQ (reference sequence). The CDR3 DNA sequence: TGTTCCAGCAGCTATCCCACGGGACAGGAGTTCAACGAGCAGTACTTC. Its translation: CSSSYPTGQEFNEQYF.

The CDR3 sequence: CASSLTGQGNTIYF. The CDR3 nucleotides read TGTGCCAGCAGCTTAACGGGACAGGGGAACACCATATATTTT. V gene TRBV11-2 combines with J gene TRBJ1-3; 10 nucleotides align to TRBD1. From germline, CDR1 is SGHAT and CDR2 FQNNGV. The CDR3 is made up of 14 amino acids. The V and J ends lost 2 bases and 7 bases, in that order; junction bases with no gene match: 2.